The source of this TCR beta chain is a study of T cell responses to AZD1222 COVID-19 vaccine. With regard to this clone: Its antigen is unidentified.

The germline V gene has CDR1 KGHSH and CDR2 LQKENI. The V and J ends lost 5 bases and 4 bases, in that order; junction bases with no gene match: 4. The CDR3 sequence is 13 residues long. Study findings and constraints: Receipt of two AZD1222 doses was followed by a rise in Spike-specific TCR breadth and depth. Nearly half of the spike-specific TCRs reportedly recognize variant regions that carry no mutations. Repertoire collection took place solely once the T cell response had peaked.

The method was immunoSEQ multiplex PCR; TCRdb's version includes in-frame clones alone and lacks a portion of them. The repertoire holds over 150,000 clones, with approximately 94% as singletons. The receptor was derived from an adult who received the AZD1222 COVID-19 vaccine. This material consisted of peripheral blood, taken 28 days after the second AZD1222 dose. V usage is TRBV18 and J usage is TRBJ1-2; 7 nucleotides agree with TRBD1. This chain's CDR3 is CASSDRESYGYTF. The CDR3 DNA reads as TGTGCCAGCTCAGACAGGGAATCCTATGGCTACACCTTC. Using reference TRBV18 and TRBJ1-2 for the parts outside the CDR3, the full variable domain is NAGVMQNPRHLVRRRGQEARLRCSPMKGHSHVYWYRQLPEEGLKFMVYLQKENIIDESGMPKERFSAEFPKEGPSILRIQQVVRGDSAAYFCASSDRESYGYTFGSGTRLTVV.